A selection of T cell receptor beta chains follows, all from one sample in a study of cytomegalovirus exposure and HLA in healthy donors. TCRdb keeps only in-frame clones here, not all; method: immunoSEQ multiplex PCR. The sample holds 71,000 or so clones, over 90% seen once. The source material was PBMCs. The origin of the receptors is a woman under 30 in good health and CMV-seronegative. CDR3s include the opening cysteine and the closing phenylalanine or tryptophan. A D gene is named only where the DNA matches it firmly. The listing skips clone size in some rows; elsewhere it reads once, few, many or a size class.

v_call: TRBV10-3; d_call: NA; j_call: TRBJ1-4; clone_size: NA; cdr3_nt: TGTGCCATCAGTGGAGGCAGTGTGGATGAAAAACTGTTTTTT; cdr3_aa: CAISGGSVDEKLFF
v_call: TRBV5-1; d_call: NA; j_call: TRBJ1-2; clone_size: NA; cdr3_nt: TGCGCCAGCGCCGACAGGCCTAACTATGGCTACACCTTC; cdr3_aa: CASADRPNYGYTF
v_call: TRBV27; d_call: TRBD1; j_call: TRBJ1-3; clone_size: NA; cdr3_nt: TGTGCCAGCAGACCTGGGACAGGGTCTGGAAACACCATATATTTT; cdr3_aa: CASRPGTGSGNTIYF
v_call: TRBV20-1; d_call: NA; j_call: TRBJ1-2; clone_size: NA; cdr3_nt: TGCAGTGGGAGGCAGAACTATGGCTACACCTTC; cdr3_aa: CSGRQNYGYTF
v_call: TRBV15; d_call: NA; j_call: TRBJ2-4; clone_size: once; cdr3_nt: TGTGCCACCAGCAGGGCTGCCGAGGGTCCCAAAAACATTCAGTACTTC; cdr3_aa: CATSRAAEGPKNIQYF
v_call: TRBV27; d_call: NA; j_call: TRBJ2-3; clone_size: NA; cdr3_nt: TGTGCCAGCAGTTTGATACGTAGCTGGCCTAGCACAGATACGCAGTATTTT; cdr3_aa: CASSLIRSWPSTDTQYF
v_call: TRBV27; d_call: NA; j_call: TRBJ1-4; clone_size: NA; cdr3_nt: TGTGCCAGCAGACCCCCGCCAGGGCGAGATGAAAAACTGTTTTTT; cdr3_aa: CASRPPPGRDEKLFF
v_call: TRBV18; d_call: TRBD2; j_call: TRBJ2-1; clone_size: NA; cdr3_nt: TGTGCCAGCTCACCGGGACTAGCGGGAGCTGTCTCCTACAATGAGCAGTTCTTC; cdr3_aa: CASSPGLAGAVSYNEQFF
v_call: TRBV2; d_call: TRBD1; j_call: TRBJ2-7; clone_size: NA; cdr3_nt: TGTGCCAGCTCTGAGGGAGGACAGGGGGCGTCAGAGCAGTACTTC; cdr3_aa: CASSEGGQGASEQYF
v_call: TRBV7-9; d_call: NA; j_call: TRBJ2-7; clone_size: NA; cdr3_nt: TGTGCCAGCAGCTTAGAATGGAGAACGAACGAGCAGTACTTC; cdr3_aa: CASSLEWRTNEQYF
v_call: TRBV10-3; d_call: NA; j_call: TRBJ2-7; clone_size: NA; cdr3_nt: TGTGCCACCTTGAGTTCCACCTCCTACGAGCAGTACTTC; cdr3_aa: CATLSSTSYEQYF
v_call: TRBV19; d_call: TRBD1; j_call: TRBJ2-7; clone_size: NA; cdr3_nt: TGTGCCAGTAGTATAGCTATACAGGGGATAAAGGACGAGCAGTACTTC; cdr3_aa: CASSIAIQGIKDEQYF
v_call: TRBV10-3; d_call: TRBD2; j_call: TRBJ2-3; clone_size: NA; cdr3_nt: TGTGCCATCACCCTGGGACTAGCGGAAACAGATACGCAGTATTTT; cdr3_aa: CAITLGLAETDTQYF
v_call: TRBV28; d_call: NA; j_call: TRBJ1-3; clone_size: NA; cdr3_nt: TGTGCCAGCAGTTTAAGGGGATGGAAAAAAGGAAACACCATATATTTT; cdr3_aa: CASSLRGWKKGNTIYF
v_call: TRBV27; d_call: NA; j_call: TRBJ1-2; clone_size: NA; cdr3_nt: TGTGCCAGCAGTCCCGATCGGGATTTCTATGGCTACACCTTC; cdr3_aa: CASSPDRDFYGYTF
v_call: TRBV11-2; d_call: NA; j_call: TRBJ1-1; clone_size: once; cdr3_nt: TGTGCCAGCATCCGCGGGGGGGAGACTGAAGCTTTCTTT; cdr3_aa: CASIRGGETEAFF
v_call: TRBV7-2; d_call: NA; j_call: TRBJ1-5; clone_size: NA; cdr3_nt: TGTGCCAGCAGCTTAGATTTTAGCCAGCCCCAGCATTTT; cdr3_aa: CASSLDFSQPQHF
v_call: TRBV6-5; d_call: NA; j_call: TRBJ2-1; clone_size: NA; cdr3_nt: TGTGCCAGCACCGAGGGACTTGGGGATGAGCAGTTCTTC; cdr3_aa: CASTEGLGDEQFF
v_call: TRBV6-6; d_call: TRBD2; j_call: TRBJ2-1; clone_size: NA; cdr3_nt: TGTGCCAGCAGCCGCCCAGCGGGGGAATCGATCTATGAGCAGTTCTTC; cdr3_aa: CASSRPAGESIYEQFF
v_call: TRBV18; d_call: TRBD2; j_call: TRBJ2-4; clone_size: NA; cdr3_nt: TGTGCCAGCTCACAGGGACTAGCGGGAGCCGTCGGTCGAGCCAAAAACATTCAGTACTTC; cdr3_aa: CASSQGLAGAVGRAKNIQYF
v_call: TRBV11-2; d_call: NA; j_call: TRBJ2-2; clone_size: NA; cdr3_nt: TGTGCCAGCAGCTTAGTATACGGGGGTAACCCGACGAACACCGGGGAGCTGTTTTTT; cdr3_aa: CASSLVYGGNPTNTGELFF
v_call: TRBV7-8; d_call: TRBD1; j_call: TRBJ1-1; clone_size: NA; cdr3_nt: TGTGCCAGCAGCTTAGATTTAGGGGGCTACACTGAAGCTTTCTTT; cdr3_aa: CASSLDLGGYTEAFF
v_call: TRBV7-6; d_call: NA; j_call: TRBJ2-2; clone_size: NA; cdr3_nt: TGTGCCAGCAGCTCTAGCACCGGGGAGCTGTTTTTT; cdr3_aa: CASSSSTGELFF
v_call: TRBV7-3; d_call: NA; j_call: TRBJ1-3; clone_size: NA; cdr3_nt: TGTGCCAGCAGCCCAGGGGGAAACACCATATATTTT; cdr3_aa: CASSPGGNTIYF
v_call: TRBV4-2; d_call: NA; j_call: TRBJ1-4; clone_size: NA; cdr3_nt: TGTGCCAGCAGCCCAGAGACAGGAGGCGTTGAAAAACTGTTTTTT; cdr3_aa: CASSPETGGVEKLFF
v_call: TRBV7-9; d_call: TRBD1; j_call: TRBJ1-4; clone_size: NA; cdr3_nt: TGTGCCAGCAGCCTCAGACAGGGAAGGGATGAAAAACTGTTTTTT; cdr3_aa: CASSLRQGRDEKLFF
v_call: TRBV6-5; d_call: NA; j_call: TRBJ2-7; clone_size: NA; cdr3_nt: TGTGCCAGCAGTGCGCCAGGGGTTGGCGAGCAGTACTTC; cdr3_aa: CASSAPGVGEQYF
v_call: TRBV5-6; d_call: NA; j_call: TRBJ2-1; clone_size: NA; cdr3_nt: TGTGCCAGCAGCCCGGTGGGCTCCAGCTCCTACAATGAGCAGTTCTTC; cdr3_aa: CASSPVGSSSYNEQFF
v_call: TRBV27; d_call: NA; j_call: TRBJ2-5; clone_size: NA; cdr3_nt: TGTGCCAGCAGTTTGGGTAGGGGTCGTATTGATCAAGAGACCCAGTACTTC; cdr3_aa: CASSLGRGRIDQETQYF
v_call: TRBV2; d_call: TRBD1; j_call: TRBJ1-2; clone_size: NA; cdr3_nt: TGTGCCAGCAGTGCGACAGGGGGCAACTATGGCTACACCTTC; cdr3_aa: CASSATGGNYGYTF
v_call: TRBV7-2; d_call: NA; j_call: TRBJ1-5; clone_size: NA; cdr3_nt: TGTGCCAGCAGCCGGGTGGGTCAGCCCCAGCATTTT; cdr3_aa: CASSRVGQPQHF